The present TCR beta chain was sequenced within a study of T cells after posttransplantation cyclophosphamide. Findings and limits, study-wide: Skin or GI-infiltrating T cells shared few TRB sequences with blood. TRB clonality was highly associated with recipient CMV seropositivity and reactivation.

A marrow graft followed busulfan-fludarabine conditioning, with cyclophosphamide on days +3 and +4. The repertoire was sequenced with immunoSEQ multiplex PCR; TCRdb's copy has only in-frame clones and lacks some. The sample lists roughly 4,500 clones; 77% were seen once. As for this clone: No antigen is known for it.

V lost 5 bases, J lost 11 bases, and 15 bases lay in between. The CDR3 runs 12 residues. The germline V gene has CDR1 SGHNT and CDR2 YENEEA. The starting material was PBMCs, obtained 29 days after a stem cell transplant with posttransplant cyclophosphamide. The rearrangement joins TRBV11-3 to TRBJ1-1; a possible D gene is TRBD1 (6 bases). This clonotype was sampled from a male patient between 45 and 60 years old who received an allogeneic stem cell transplant from an unrelated donor, was CMV-positive, and had acute GVHD only. A subset of T cells may come from the graft donor. This CDR3 reads CASSLGGGGAFF. DNA for the CDR3: TGTGCCAGCAGCCTAGGAGGGGGTGGCGCTTTCTTT. Looking up the rest from reference TRBV11-3 and TRBJ1-1 gives the full variable domain: EAGVVQSPRYKIIEKKQPVAFWCNPISGHNTLYWYLQNLGQGPELLIRYENEEAVDDSQLPKDRFSAERLKGVDSTLKIQPAELGDSAVYLCASSLGGGGAFFGQGTRLTVV.